This T cell receptor beta chain was captured in a study of cytomegalovirus exposure and HLA in healthy donors (dated by TCRdb to about 2017). For the wider study: An earlier analysis of 550 to 700 of the donors reported approximately 300 Gb of sequence data and roughly 110 million unique TCR beta sequences from around 200 million T cells. Rather than using new phenotypic data, the later analysis identified candidate immune exposures from TCR beta sequences and from how often those sequences occurred across donors. Donor age, sex, ethnicity and CMV serostatus were compiled together with the repertoire data. In addition to the first cohort of approximately 670 subjects, a separate validation cohort of 130 or so different subjects was used. Class I and class II HLA loci were covered by the typing at four-digit resolution. An earlier analysis of 500 to 750 of the donors applied high-throughput TCR beta sequencing to assess whether each TCR beta V gene segment acted as functional or pseudogenic. A handful of DR-DQ haplotypes were handled as single units for association and clustering because linkage in the cohort was strong. The number of typed donors differed by locus: roughly 620-630 for A, B, C, DRB1 and DQB1; 500 to 550 for DQA1; fewer than 610 for DPA1; and about 450 for DPB1. To predict cytomegalovirus infection status, the study brought together high-throughput TCR immunosequencing, statistical association of individual TCRs with disease status, and machine learning. An early release covering more than 500 HLA-typed donors comprised about 300 gigabases of sequencing data and roughly 85 million unique TCR sequences. A later analysis re-examined previously published TCR beta repertoires from more than 600 donors and added high-resolution HLA genotyping to investigate patterns of TCR occurrence. Every discovery cohort repertoire had been produced on one sequencing platform. Among the roughly 400 genotyped donors, around 81% belonged to the genetic ancestry cluster associated with self-reported Caucasian donors. A later genetic analysis took genome-wide SNP genotypes for about 55% of the 666 donors and used that subset as a discovery cohort. The study profiled the T cell repertoires of approximately 700 subjects by immunosequencing and related them to cytomegalovirus serostatus. Among 300 to 450 genotyped donors of the cohort, an average of roughly 240,000 unique TCR beta nucleotide sequences were sequenced per donor, roughly 18% of them non-productive. The study aimed to test whether signatures of past pathogen exposure could be identified by cataloging public T cell receptors. On the study overall, not on this receptor specifically: According to a later genetic analysis, donors in an Asian-associated ancestry cluster had fewer N-insertions in productive TCRs than the roughly 660-donor mean. The earlier analysis of fewer than 750 of the donors excluded some 15 rarely observed V segments, including chromosome 9 orphons, because counts were too low. For the cohort, immune exposure information was limited to CMV serostatus. Three of the identified cytomegalovirus-associated TCR beta chains were confirmed in vitro to be specific for cytomegalovirus antigens. Several of the top co-occurrence clusters appeared to be linked to parvovirus B19, influenza, CMV and Epstein-Barr virus, according to a later analysis. The 87-base-pair reads could not distinguish some IMGT-functional V segments, including TRBV6-2 and TRBV6-3, so those segments were excluded. Assigning TCR associations to individual alleles was difficult when HLA alleles, especially DR and DQ, strongly co-occurred. In a later analysis, most CMV-associated TCR beta chains were found to appear HLA-restricted, with HLA associations seemingly driven largely by CMV exposure. In both the original and validation cohorts, the classifier was reported to diagnose cytomegalovirus status with high specificity and sensitivity. Specific HLA alleles were associated with 15,000 to 20,000 TCR beta sequences at a false discovery rate of 0.05 in a later analysis. It was suggested by the authors that the approach could potentially be generalized to other disease states and immunological phenotypes. In this cohort, only TCR beta chains were sequenced, and detectable features were limited by the absence of alpha or paired-chain data. A further reported finding was that TCR beta sequences accurately predicted the HLA-A and HLA-B alleles for most subjects in the first cohort. Broadly in line with IMGT annotations, most TCR beta V segments showed up in productive rearrangements about 87% or about 30% of the time in an earlier analysis of several hundred of the donors. Most TCR sequences were seen in very few donors, while some public TCRs were found in many individuals. HLA typing was unavailable for some donors at each locus, so association tests used only the typed subset. In a later genetic analysis, a missense DCLRE1C variant was associated with V-gene and J-gene trimming of TCR beta chains, and the association was replicated in an independent cohort. Linkage disequilibrium might explain the correlated functional status among segregating V segments, but an unknown experimental factor could not be ruled out. Presence/absence analyses assumed roughly uniform sequencing depth across donors, an assumption that may not hold. In a later analysis, HLA-associated TCR beta chains were found to be more clonally expanded and to have lower generation probabilities than equally common non-associated chains. The sequencing pipeline was judged likely to have produced a cluster of highly shared sequence variants as a technical artifact. The study listed approximately 150 TCR beta chains as associated with cytomegalovirus. According to a later analysis, TCR association rates differed among HLA loci, with DRB1 alleles showing the most associated TCRs and HLA-C alleles showing the fewest.

Library construction relied on the immunoSEQ multiplex PCR assay. The multiplex PCR relied on a mix of 60 forward primers for TCR Vbeta segments and 13 reverse primers for TCR Jbeta segments. Amplification of the CDR3 region of rearranged TCR beta genes was performed with a multiplex PCR assay on genomic DNA. On the Illumina HiSeq System, the amplified TCR beta libraries were sequenced as 87-base-pair reads. For the original study's pipeline: A later analysis counted 65 million to 90 million unique TCR beta chains across the 500 to 850 repertoires, and roughly 9.9 million of these chains were shared by at least two donors. A nearest-neighbor algorithm error-corrected the raw reads and collapsed the reads into unique sequences, merging closely related sequences to remove PCR and sequencing errors. V, D and J gene segments were assigned by aligning CDR3 sequences to IMGT reference sequences. For a sequence to be retained, a match of at least six nucleotides was required to both a V gene segment and a J gene segment. A rearrangement counted as productive if the CDR3 had no stop codons and remained in frame with V and J, and every other rearrangement counted as non-productive. CDR3 was defined by IMGT convention, running from the second conserved V-encoded cysteine to the conserved J-encoded phenylalanine. In an earlier analysis of around 570 of the donors, sequences lacking an unambiguous match to a single V gene segment were excluded. An earlier analysis of 587 of the donors classified V segments as functional when productive rearrangements were above 56.7% and as segregating when the standard deviation between donors was above 5%. To diagnose cytomegalovirus status from the catalog of TCR beta chain sequences, a statistical classification framework was built. A later analysis assigned V and J genes by comparing TCR nucleotide sequences with IMGT/GENE-DB human TR gene sequences. In a later analysis, CDR3 sequences and most-parsimonious VDJ recombination scenarios were assigned using the TCRdist pipeline. In a later analysis, every TCR beta chain was defined by the combination of its CDR3 amino acid sequence and its V-gene family, and reads without a unique V-gene family were dropped. In a later analysis, around 600 highly shared, low-generation-probability nucleotide sequences were removed to address suspected cross-contamination and a sequencing artifact. For each public chain, a later analysis derived a clonal expansion index from normalized ranks of inferred template counts within each repertoire. A later analysis computed generation probabilities with a VDJ recombination model fitted to out-of-frame rearrangements, and checked the results against IGoR. In a later analysis, TCR-TCR, TCR-HLA and TCR-CMV co-occurrence was scored with hypergeometric tests, and a repertoire-size bias correction was applied to TCR pairs. To estimate false discovery rates, a later analysis permuted the HLA or CMV assignments 20 times. A later analysis grouped co-occurring TCRs with DBSCAN, adding TCRdist sequence similarity when clustering within HLA-allele-positive subsets. Co-occurrence clustering excluded repertoires with fewer than 30,000 or more than 120,000 public chains, plus five with anomalous nucleotide sharing. As stored in TCRdb, this immuneACCESS dataset retains in-frame rearrangements with V and J assigned. A fraction of the clones does not appear; measured against another copy, unresolved V genes explain less than half of the discrepancy, and the remainder lacks a known reason. V and J calls and clone size are as listed in that table; D and trimming were resolved from the DNA. The sample table records fewer than 250,000 clones; 65% to 85% of these occur just once. Clones ranked in the top ten supply about 3.1% of the sample.

The junction carries 11 bases between V and J, which are trimmed by 1 base and 2 bases respectively. Including cysteine and phenylalanine, the CDR3 has 15 amino acids. The DNA shown is the 45-base CDR3, in frame from base 1. The germline V gene (reference sequence) supplies CDR1 SGHAT and CDR2 FQDESV. This clone was seen just once. Its target antigen remains unknown. No much larger clone exists at a distance of one base, and base qualities are not known. The cohort was made up of 500 to 800 healthy bone marrow donors. At the time of sampling, all cohort members were nominally healthy, though unrecorded immune exposures were likely present. The donor was CMV seronegative and belonged to the group of 320 or so seronegative cohort members. A peripheral blood sample was provided by each donor, and peripheral blood mononuclear cells were used for TCR beta sequencing. Genomic DNA was extracted from the blood cell samples with the Qiagen DNeasy Blood Extraction Kit.

The chain employs TRBV11-1 and TRBJ1-1, with no D gene named confidently. The clonotype comes from a man aged 25 to 40 in good health and CMV-seronegative. The sequencing input was PBMCs. The CDR3 loop reads CASSLGSRGNTEAFF. Read as DNA, the sequence is TGTGCCAGCAGCTTAGGTTCCCGGGGAAACACTGAAGCTTTCTTT.